Presented here are 5 T cell receptor beta chains from one specimen sequenced in a study of siplizumab effects on memory and regulatory T cells. The table came from immunoSEQ multiplex PCR; TCRdb's copy has only in-frame clones and leaves some out. The sample has more than 85,000 clones, just under 95% seen once. Sequenced material: CD4+ T cells sorted from blood. These receptors all stem from a human donor in good health.

V gene TRBV18 combines with J gene TRBJ1-3; TRBD1 matches 7 bases. The germline V gene encodes CDR1 KGHSH and CDR2 LQKENI. The V and J ends lost 1 base and 0 bases, in that order; junction bases with no gene match: 9. The CDR3 loop spans 18 amino acids. Here the CDR3 DNA reads TGTGCCAGCTCACCACAGGAGGGGACAGCCGGCTCTGGAAACACCATATATTTT. It codes for CASSPQEGTAGSGNTIYF. Supplemented by reference TRBV18 and TRBJ1-3, the full variable domain reads NAGVMQNPRHLVRRRGQEARLRCSPMKGHSHVYWYRQLPEEGLKFMVYLQKENIIDESGMPKERFSAEFPKEGPSILRIQQVVRGDSAAYFCASSPQEGTAGSGNTIYFGEGSWLTVV.

The rearrangement joins TRBV2 to TRBJ2-7; 8 nucleotides match TRBD1. V was clipped by 6 bases and J by 6 bases; unmatched bases: 10. Germline lookup yields CDR1 SNHLY and CDR2 FYNNEI. This CDR3 spans 14 amino acids. The CDR3 sequence is CASSQSGQGGEQYF. The CDR3 DNA sequence: TGTGCCAGCAGCCAGAGTGGACAGGGAGGCGAGCAGTACTTC.

The genes are TRBV5-4 and TRBJ1-1; D not resolved. This CDR3 is 15 amino acids long. Germline CDR1 reads SGHNT; CDR2 reads YYREEE (reference sequence). Trimming left V 5 bases short and J 0 bases short, with 14 bases between. The CDR3 nucleotides read TGTGCCAGCAGTTCTAACCCTACGATGAACACTGAAGCTTTCTTT. This gives the protein CASSSNPTMNTEAFF. Supplemented by reference TRBV5-4 and TRBJ1-1, the full variable domain reads ETGVTQSPTHLIKTRGQQVTLRCSSQSGHNTVSWYQQALGQGPQFIFQYYREEENGRGNFPPRFSGLQFPNYSSELNVNALELDDSALYLCASSSNPTMNTEAFFGQGTRLTVV.

J is TRBJ2-5 and V is TRBV12-5, with a tentative D call TRBD2 (5 bases). This CDR3 contains 14 residues. V was clipped by 4 bases and J by 1 base, with 10 bases between them. Germline CDR1 is LGHNT and CDR2 is FRNRAP. CDR3 loop: CASGSGKGQETQYF. CDR3 DNA sequence: TGTGCTAGTGGTTCCGGGAAGGGCCAAGAGACCCAGTACTTC.

CDR3 nucleotides: TGTGCCAGCAGCCAAGTTAAGGGACAGGGACATGGCTACACCTTC. This sequence encodes CASSQVKGQGHGYTF. V is TRBV4-2 and J is TRBJ1-2, with TRBD1 matching over 9 bases. The CDR3 runs to 15 residues. Germline V gives CDR1 LGHNA, CDR2 YNFKEQ. The V segment lost 1 base and the J segment 6 bases; nucleotides outside the gene matches: 6.